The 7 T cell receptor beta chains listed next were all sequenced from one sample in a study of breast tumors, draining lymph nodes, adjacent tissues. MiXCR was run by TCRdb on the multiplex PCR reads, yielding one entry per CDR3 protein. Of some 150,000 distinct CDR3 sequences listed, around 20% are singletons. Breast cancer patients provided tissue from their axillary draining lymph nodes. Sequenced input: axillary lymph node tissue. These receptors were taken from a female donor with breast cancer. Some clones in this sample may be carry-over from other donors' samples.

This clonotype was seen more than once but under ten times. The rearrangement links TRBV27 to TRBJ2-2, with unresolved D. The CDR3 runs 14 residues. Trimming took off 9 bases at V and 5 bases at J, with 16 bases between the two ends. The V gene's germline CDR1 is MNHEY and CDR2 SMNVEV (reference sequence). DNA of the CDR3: TGTGCCAGTAGGGCGCGTCTTGAGACCGGGGAGCTGTTTTTT. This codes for CASRARLETGELFF.

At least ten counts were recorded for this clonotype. CDR3 sequence: CASSLAERSYGYTF. Written as DNA, the CDR3 is TGCGCCAGCAGCTTGGCAGAGAGGAGCTATGGCTACACCTTC. The V gene is TRBV5-1, the J gene TRBJ1-2; D gene uncertain. Germline V gene sequence: CDR1 SGHRS, CDR2 YFSETQ. The CDR3 contains 14 residues. V lost 0 bases, J lost 4 bases, and 10 bases lay in between.

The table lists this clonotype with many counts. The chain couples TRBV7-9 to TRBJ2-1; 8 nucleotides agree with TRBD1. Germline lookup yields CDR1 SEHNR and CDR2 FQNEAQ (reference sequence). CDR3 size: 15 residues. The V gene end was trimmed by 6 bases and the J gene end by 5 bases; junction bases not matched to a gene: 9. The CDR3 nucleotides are TGTGCCAGCAGTCTTCAGGGGGCGGGTAACAATGAGCAGTTCTTC. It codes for CASSLQGAGNNEQFF.

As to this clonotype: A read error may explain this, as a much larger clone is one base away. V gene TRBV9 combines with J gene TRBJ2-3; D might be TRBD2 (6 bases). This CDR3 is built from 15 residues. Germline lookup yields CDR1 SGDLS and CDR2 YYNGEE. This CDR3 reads CASSQDPAGSDTQCF. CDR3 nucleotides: TGTGCCAGCAGCCAAGACCCGGCGGGGTCGGATACGCAGTGTTTT.

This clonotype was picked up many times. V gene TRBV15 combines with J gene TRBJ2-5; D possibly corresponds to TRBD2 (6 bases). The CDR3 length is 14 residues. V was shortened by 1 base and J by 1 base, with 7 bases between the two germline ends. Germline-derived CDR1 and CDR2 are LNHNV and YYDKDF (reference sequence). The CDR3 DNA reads TGTGCCACCAGCAGAGTGGGGGGCCAAGAGACCCAGTACTTC. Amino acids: CATSRVGGQETQYF.

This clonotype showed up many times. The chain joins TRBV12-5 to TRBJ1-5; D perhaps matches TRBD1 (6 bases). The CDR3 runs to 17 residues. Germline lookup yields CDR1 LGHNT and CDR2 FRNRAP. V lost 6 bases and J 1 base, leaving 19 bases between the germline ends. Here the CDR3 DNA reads TGTGCTAGTGGCTCCTACCCGACGGACAGCAGCAATCAGCCCCAGCATTTT. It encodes CASGSYPTDSSNQPQHF.

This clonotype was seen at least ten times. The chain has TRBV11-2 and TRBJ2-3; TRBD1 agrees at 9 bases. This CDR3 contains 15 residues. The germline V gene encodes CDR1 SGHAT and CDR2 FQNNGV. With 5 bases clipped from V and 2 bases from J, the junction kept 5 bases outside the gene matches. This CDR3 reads CASSPGTGNTDTQYF. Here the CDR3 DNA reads TGTGCCAGCAGCCCAGGGACAGGGAACACAGATACGCAGTATTTT.